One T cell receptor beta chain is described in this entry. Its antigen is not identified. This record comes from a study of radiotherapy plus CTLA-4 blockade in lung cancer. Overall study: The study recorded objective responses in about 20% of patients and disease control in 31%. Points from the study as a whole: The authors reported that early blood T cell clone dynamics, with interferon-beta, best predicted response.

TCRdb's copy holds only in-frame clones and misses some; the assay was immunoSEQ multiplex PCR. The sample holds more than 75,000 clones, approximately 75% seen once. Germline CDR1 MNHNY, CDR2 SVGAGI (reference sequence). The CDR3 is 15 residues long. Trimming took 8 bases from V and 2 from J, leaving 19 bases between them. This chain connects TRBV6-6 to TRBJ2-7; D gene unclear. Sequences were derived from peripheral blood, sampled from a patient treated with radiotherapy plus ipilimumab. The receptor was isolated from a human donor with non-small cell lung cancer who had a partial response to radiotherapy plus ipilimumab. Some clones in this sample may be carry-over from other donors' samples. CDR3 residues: CASHTRSTAAYEQYF. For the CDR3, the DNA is TGTGCCAGCCACACCCGGTCAACGGCGGCCTACGAGCAGTACTTC.